This TCR beta chain was recovered during a study of long-term antiretroviral therapy in people with HIV. On this clone: Its target is unknown.

The study's findings and limits: In samples taken after ART, diversity increased but remained below transplant donor control levels.

The V end was cut by 0 bases, the J end by 9 bases, with 16 bases between. The germline V gene encodes CDR1 SGHNT and CDR2 YYREEE (reference sequence). This CDR3 region has 15 residues. The authors ran the immunoSEQ assay, v3.0, at survey level. Sequencing aimed to cover about 40,000-55,000 T-cell genomes per sample. Data came from immunoSEQ multiplex PCR; TCRdb stores just in-frame clones and leaves some out. The profile covers tens of thousands of clones, with 70% to 90% appearing a single time and roughly 3.6% taken by the ten largest. The sequence derives from a woman aged 18-29 years with HIV. The chain has TRBV5-4 and TRBJ1-5, with no clear D. The sequenced sample was unsorted PBMCs, obtained just before starting antiretroviral therapy. For the CDR3, the DNA is TGTGCCAGCAGCTTGGGGGTGGCCCCCATGGCGCCCCAGCATTTT. Amino acid sequence: CASSLGVAPMAPQHF.